The entry that follows covers one T cell receptor (beta chain) sequence. Its antigen remains unidentified. The entry originates in a study of cytomegalovirus exposure and HLA in healthy donors. Study conclusions and caveats: Evidence from a later analysis indicated that most CMV-associated TCR beta chains looked HLA-restricted.

This CDR3 contains 14 residues. CDR1 and CDR2 (germline): SGHTS, YDEGEE. Trimming took 7 bases from V and 6 from J; bases not matched to a gene: 5. Both 60 Vbeta primers and 13 Jbeta primers went into the PCR. Repertoires were generated with immunoSEQ multiplex PCR, while TCRdb's copy carries only in-frame clones and drops some. The repertoire holds fewer than 180,000 clones, with around 79% as singletons. This clonotype was obtained from a man aged 45-65 years in good health and CMV-seropositive. The chain recombines TRBV5-8 with TRBJ1-6; 9 bases agree with TRBD1. Sequencing used PBMCs. CDR3 coding DNA: TGTGCCAGCGCAGGGGACAGGGTTAATTCACCCCTCCACTTT. It yields the protein CASAGDRVNSPLHF.